These 29 T cell receptor beta chains were all obtained from the same sample, sequenced in a study of blood T cell repertoires in COVID-19. Sequencing used immunoSEQ multiplex PCR; TCRdb keeps in-frame clones, though not all of them. The data contain 200,000 to 250,000 clones, just under 90% of them singletons. Sequencing was carried out using PBMCs or T cells enriched from blood (not recorded which). These receptors were taken from a man aged 25-45 years who had recovered from COVID-19.

The rearrangement uses TRBV5-5 and TRBJ1-5, with TRBD1 as a possible D gene (5 bases). V lost 3 bases and J lost 2, with 9 bases in between. This CDR3 comprises 14 residues. CDR1 and CDR2 from the germline V gene are SGHKS and YYEKEE (reference sequence). The CDR3 sequence is CASSSGDGNQPQHF. CDR3 bases: TGTGCCAGCAGCTCGGGGGATGGCAATCAGCCCCAGCATTTT.

The chain uses TRBV9 and TRBJ1-5; 7 nucleotides agree with TRBD1. CDR3 length: 14 amino acids. Per germline, CDR1 SGDLS and CDR2 YYNGEE. The V and J ends lost 2 bases and 5 bases, in that order; junction bases with no gene match: 4. The CDR3 DNA reads as TGTGCCAGCAGCGTTTGGACAGGCTATCAGCCCCAGCATTTT. Amino acids: CASSVWTGYQPQHF.

The genes are TRBV3-1 (or the pseudogene TRBV3-2) and TRBJ2-7, with D possibly being TRBD2 (5 bases). The CDR3 runs 15 residues. The germline gives CDR1 LGHDT, CDR2 YNNKEL (reference sequence). V was pared by 4 bases and J by 3 bases, with 16 bases between. CDR3 loop: CASSLQTTPSYEQYF. The CDR3 coding sequence is TGTGCCAGCAGCCTACAGACTACCCCTAGCTACGAGCAGTACTTC.

The genes are TRBV28 and TRBJ1-2; TRBD1 is a possible D gene (6 bases). Trimming pared 3 bases from V and 3 bases from J, leaving 11 bases between. The CDR3 has 14 amino acids. Per germline, CDR1 MDHEN and CDR2 SYDVKM. The DNA of the CDR3 is TGTGCCAGCAGTTTTTACCCAGGGGACTATGGCTACACCTTC. Its protein product is CASSFYPGDYGYTF.

The J gene is TRBJ2-5, the V gene TRBV3-1 (or the pseudogene TRBV3-2); D might be TRBD2 (6 bases). CDR1 is LGHDT and CDR2 is YNNKEL in the germline V gene (reference sequence). The V and J ends lost 3 bases and 2 bases respectively, with 31 bases between them. CDR3 length: 21 amino acids. DNA of the CDR3: TGTGCCAGCAGCCATCCCGGAAGATGGGGGGAGACGGGACGGGAACAAGAGACCCAGTACTTC. Protein product: CASSHPGRWGETGREQETQYF.

The chain has TRBV5-3 and TRBJ2-7; maybe TRBD2 (5 bases). TRBV5-3 qualifies as an ORF whose function is uncertain. Trimming shortened V by 0 bases and J by 2 bases, and 6 bases separated the two germline ends. CDR3 length: 13 residues. In DNA form, the CDR3 reads TGTGCCAGAAGCTTGGTCGGGACCTACGAGCAGTACTTC. Protein sequence: CARSLVGTYEQYF.

V and J are TRBV2 and TRBJ1-1; D remains unclear. In germline, CDR1 is SNHLY, CDR2 FYNNEI. The CDR3 runs 16 residues. V lost 5 bases, J lost 2 bases, and 18 bases lay in between. CDR3 coding DNA: TGTGCCAGCAGTTTTTCTCGGGGAAGCCTAAACACTGAAGCTTTCTTT. Translating gives CASSFSRGSLNTEAFF.

The chain has TRBV29-1 and TRBJ2-7, with 9 bases aligning to TRBD2. The CDR3 sequence is 16 residues long. Germline V gives CDR1 SQVTM, CDR2 ANQGSEA. J gave up 0 bases and V 6 bases, and 12 bases lay outside the gene matches. CDR3 in DNA: TGCAGCGTGCCGGGGGGGCTAGCGGGGAGCTCCTACGAGCAGTACTTC. Protein product: CSVPGGLAGSSYEQYF.

This sequence joins TRBV9 and TRBJ2-1; D is undetermined. There are 15 residues in the CDR3. The germline V gene encodes CDR1 SGDLS and CDR2 YYNGEE. With 0 bases removed from V and 4 bases from J, the gap between germline ends came to 11 bases. This CDR3 is CASSVGTERYNEQFF. CDR3 nucleotide sequence: TGTGCCAGCAGCGTAGGTACTGAACGATACAATGAGCAGTTCTTC.

The chain recombines TRBV6-2 or TRBV6-3 with TRBJ2-7; 8 bases match TRBD1. The CDR3 sequence is 14 residues long. Per germline, CDR1 MNHEY and CDR2 SVGEGT. Losses at the gene ends were 0 bases for V and 5 bases for J; bases not matched to a gene: 3. The DNA for the CDR3 is TGTGCCAGCAGTTACTCTGTACAGGGGGACGAGCAGTACTTC. This translates into CASSYSVQGDEQYF.

The rearrangement uses TRBV4-2 and TRBJ1-6; 8 nucleotides line up with TRBD1. This CDR3 has 14 residues. Germline V lookup: CDR1 LGHNA, CDR2 YNFKEQ. With V trimmed by 3 bases and J by 11 bases, 6 bases remained unmatched. The CDR3 reads CASSQGQDSTPLHF. Written as DNA, the CDR3 is TGTGCCAGCAGCCAGGGACAGGACAGCACACCCCTCCACTTT.

V usage is TRBV3-1 (or the pseudogene TRBV3-2) and J usage is TRBJ2-7; possible D gene TRBD2, 5 bases. The V end was cut by 10 bases, the J end by 6 bases, with 28 bases between. Germline V gene sequence: CDR1 LGHDT, CDR2 YNNKEL (reference sequence). The CDR3 is 16 amino acids. DNA for the CDR3: TGTGCCACCCGGCCGCGAGGGAGCGACCGAGCTCCCGAGCAGTACTTC. It specifies CATRPRGSDRAPEQYF.

J is TRBJ1-2 and V is TRBV27; 10 bases are shared with TRBD1. In germline, CDR1 is MNHEY, CDR2 SMNVEV (reference sequence). Germline trimming cut 2 bases from V and 5 bases from J; bases unmatched to any gene: 5. This CDR3 contains 15 residues. CDR3 bases: TGTGCCAGCAGTTTACGGGACAGGGGAGGATATGGCTACACCTTC. It translates to CASSLRDRGGYGYTF.

The chain uses TRBV18 and TRBJ2-5, with D possibly TRBD1 on 5 matching bases. Trimming removed 4 bases at V and 1 base at J, with 7 bases between. The CDR3 sequence is 13 residues long. Germline V gene data show CDR1 as KGHSH and CDR2 as LQKENI. Here the CDR3 reads CASSRGVQETQYF. The CDR3 DNA reads TGTGCCAGCTCACGGGGCGTCCAAGAGACCCAGTACTTC. The full variable domain, its missing parts supplied by reference TRBV18 and TRBJ2-5, is NAGVMQNPRHLVRRRGQEARLRCSPMKGHSHVYWYRQLPEEGLKFMVYLQKENIIDESGMPKERFSAEFPKEGPSILRIQQVVRGDSAAYFCASSRGVQETQYFGPGTRLLVL.

The chain links TRBV20-1 to TRBJ1-1; no clear D gene. The V gene's germline CDR1 is DFQATT and CDR2 SNEGSKA (reference sequence). V shed 8 bases and J shed 7 bases, with 5 bases lying between them. The CDR3 is 8 amino acids. The CDR3 spells CSTDEAFF. CDR3 DNA sequence: TGCAGTACTGATGAAGCTTTCTTT.

The V and J genes are TRBV19 and TRBJ1-5; possible D gene TRBD1, 5 bases. From germline, CDR1 is LNHDA and CDR2 SQIVND (reference sequence). The CDR3 runs to 16 residues. V was pared by 3 bases and J by 4 bases, with 16 bases between. CDR3 amino acids: CASSMWGGAGNQPQHF. As DNA, the CDR3 is TGTGCCAGTAGTATGTGGGGAGGGGCTGGGAATCAGCCCCAGCATTTT.

V usage is TRBV2 and J usage is TRBJ2-2; D is ambiguous. Trimming pared 6 bases from V and 6 bases from J, leaving 8 bases between. CDR1 and CDR2 (germline): SNHLY, FYNNEI. The CDR3 runs to 12 residues. The CDR3 DNA sequence: TGTGCCAGCAGAACAGAATCCGGGGAGCTGTTTTTT. Translating gives CASRTESGELFF.

The sample holds one count of this clone. This sequence joins TRBV6-1 and TRBJ2-6, with D perhaps matching TRBD1 (6 bases). With 3 bases removed from V and 0 bases from J, the gap between germline ends came to 21 bases. Germline CDR1 and CDR2: MNHNS and SASEGT. The CDR3 sequence is 20 residues long. CDR3 coding DNA: TGTGCCAGCAGTGATCGACCCAGGGGTACCCTAAGCTCTGGGGCCAACGTCCTGACTTTC. Translation gives CASSDRPRGTLSSGANVLTF.

This clone has just one count. A read error may account for a junction end that differs from germline. The chain couples TRBV2 to TRBJ2-2; 7 bases agree with TRBD1. Germline V gene data show CDR1 as SNHLY and CDR2 as FYNNEI. The CDR3 is 14 amino acids. The CDR3 DNA follows: TGTGCCAGCAGTGTGGGACAGACCACCGGGGAGCTATTTTTT. Residues: CASSVGQTTGELFF. The full variable domain, its missing parts supplied by reference TRBV2 and TRBJ2-2, is EPEVTQTPSHQVTQMGQEVILRCVPISNHLYFYWYRQILGQKVEFLVSFYNNEISEKSEIFDDQFSVERPDGSNFTLKIRSTKLEDSAMYFCASSVGQTTGELFFGEGSRLTVL.

This clone was counted a single time. V usage is TRBV3-1 (or the pseudogene TRBV3-2) and J usage is TRBJ1-5; 7 bases line up with TRBD1. Germline values: CDR1 LGHDT, CDR2 YNNKEL (reference sequence). The V segment lost 3 bases and the J segment 0 bases; nucleotides outside the gene matches: 14. This CDR3 has 19 amino acids. The CDR3 DNA is TGTGCCAGCAGCCAGCGAGAGGGGGCAACATTTTATAGCAATCAGCCCCAGCATTTT. Residues: CASSQREGATFYSNQPQHF.

The chain is built from TRBV9 and TRBJ2-7; 10 nucleotides agree with TRBD2. CDR1 and CDR2 from the germline V gene are SGDLS and YYNGEE. V shed 5 bases, J shed 6 bases, and the junction held 8 bases outside the gene matches. This CDR3 contains 14 residues. The CDR3 here is CASSTRTSGLEQYF. The CDR3 coding sequence is TGTGCCAGCAGTACCCGGACTAGCGGTCTCGAGCAGTACTTC.

V gene TRBV5-1 combines with J gene TRBJ1-4; 7 nucleotides agree with TRBD1. J gave up 4 bases and V 4 bases, and 4 bases lay outside the gene matches. The length of the CDR3 is 14 residues. Germline lookup yields CDR1 SGHRS and CDR2 YFSETQ. CDR3 nucleotide sequence: TGCGCCAGCAGCGTCGGGACAGATAATGAAAAACTGTTTTTT. Translating gives CASSVGTDNEKLFF.

The genes are TRBV9 and TRBJ2-7, with 8 bases that match TRBD2. V dropped 0 bases and J dropped 2; count of bases not matched to a gene: 13. Germline V gives CDR1 SGDLS, CDR2 YYNGEE. The CDR3 contains 18 residues. CDR3 protein: CASSVDLNWSGGTYEQYF. DNA for the CDR3: TGTGCCAGCAGCGTAGATCTAAACTGGAGCGGGGGAACCTACGAGCAGTACTTC.

The chain has TRBV6-2 or TRBV6-3 and TRBJ2-7; 7 bases fit TRBD1. Germline V gene lookup returns CDR1 MNHEY and CDR2 SVGEGT. CDR3 size: 14 residues. J lost 0 bases, V lost 4 bases, and 3 bases had no gene match. CDR3 region: CASSSGQTSYEQYF. The CDR3 DNA reads as TGTGCCAGCAGTTCGGGACAGACCTCCTACGAGCAGTACTTC.

This chain links TRBV9 with TRBJ1-5, with D unclear. V lost 0 bases to trimming and J lost 6 bases, with 13 bases between them. This CDR3 spans 15 amino acids. The germline V gene encodes CDR1 SGDLS and CDR2 YYNGEE. CDR3 sequence reads: CASSVASGDGQPQHF. In DNA form, the CDR3 reads TGTGCCAGCAGCGTAGCTTCAGGTGATGGTCAGCCCCAGCATTTT.

The rearrangement links TRBV6-5 to TRBJ1-4, with a weak D call TRBD1 (5 bases). The V end was cut by 3 bases, the J end by 8 bases, with 16 bases between. Germline V CDR1 and CDR2: MNHEY, SVGAGI. This CDR3 region has 15 residues. Here the CDR3 reads CASSYGGGDGEKLFF. CDR3 nucleotides: TGTGCCAGCAGTTATGGAGGAGGGGATGGCGAAAAACTGTTTTTT.

The genes are TRBV2 and TRBJ2-1, with a possible D match to TRBD2 (5 bases). This CDR3 comprises 13 residues. Germline CDR1 is SNHLY and CDR2 is FYNNEI. Trimming removed 6 bases at V and 6 bases at J, with 12 bases between. CDR3 residues: CASRRLWSNEQFF. The CDR3 DNA follows: TGTGCCAGCAGAAGACTATGGTCCAATGAGCAGTTCTTC. The full variable domain, rest sourced from reference TRBV2 and TRBJ2-1, is EPEVTQTPSHQVTQMGQEVILRCVPISNHLYFYWYRQILGQKVEFLVSFYNNEISEKSEIFDDQFSVERPDGSNFTLKIRSTKLEDSAMYFCASRRLWSNEQFFGPGTRLTVL.

The CDR3 region is CASSLAIAGISDTQYF. The CDR3 DNA follows: TGTGCCAGCAGCTTAGCGATAGCGGGAATCTCAGATACGCAGTATTTT. J is TRBJ2-3 and V is TRBV7-9, with TRBD2 identical over 8 bases. The CDR3 extends over 16 amino acids. Germline CDR1 reads SEHNR; CDR2 reads FQNEAQ (reference sequence). Trimming cost V 0 bases and J 4 bases; bases outside gene matches: 6.

The rearrangement joins TRBV5-1 to TRBJ2-5; TRBD2 might be the D (5 bases). This CDR3 is 15 amino acids long. V dropped 0 bases and J dropped 4 bases, with 13 bases sitting between them. CDR1 SGHRS and CDR2 YFSETQ come from the germline V gene. CDR3 residues: CASSLELGRGETQYF. Written as DNA, the CDR3 is TGCGCCAGCAGCTTGGAGCTAGGTCGGGGAGAGACCCAGTACTTC. Full variable domain (outside the CDR3, taken from reference TRBV5-1 and TRBJ2-5): KAGVTQTPRYLIKTRGQQVTLSCSPISGHRSVSWYQQTPGQGLQFLFEYFSETQRNKGNFPGRFSGRQFSNSRSEMNVSTLELGDSALYLCASSLELGRGETQYFGPGTRLLVL.